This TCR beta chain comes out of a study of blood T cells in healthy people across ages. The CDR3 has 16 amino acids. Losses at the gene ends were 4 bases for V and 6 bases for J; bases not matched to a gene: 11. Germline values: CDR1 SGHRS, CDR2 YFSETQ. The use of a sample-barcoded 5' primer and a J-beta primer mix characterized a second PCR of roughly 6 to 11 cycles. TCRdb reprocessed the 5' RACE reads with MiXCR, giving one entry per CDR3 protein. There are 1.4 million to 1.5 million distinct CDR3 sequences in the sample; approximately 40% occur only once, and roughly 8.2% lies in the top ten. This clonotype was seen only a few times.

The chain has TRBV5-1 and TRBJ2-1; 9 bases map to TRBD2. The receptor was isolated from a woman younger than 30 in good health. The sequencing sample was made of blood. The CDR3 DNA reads TGCGCCAGCAGCCTCCGGGCGCGGGAGGGCCTCAATGAGCAGTTCTTC. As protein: CASSLRAREGLNEQFF.